A selection of T cell receptor beta chains follows, all from one sample in a study of T cells in Graves' hyperthyroidism and ophthalmopathy. In TCRdb, the multiplex PCR reads were re-called with MiXCR into one record per CDR3 protein. The sample includes about 400,000 distinct CDR3 sequences, roughly 15% of them seen just once. The specimen sequenced was blood. These receptors all stem from a man in his late teens or twenties with Graves' ophthalmopathy. Each CDR3 is given with its conserved first and last residue. A D gene is named only where the DNA matches it firmly. Expanded clones are given a class, and other clones once, few, many or no size at all.

d_call,clone_size,cdr3_length,v_call,j_call,cdr3_aa,cdr3_nt
.,many,12,TRBV20-1,TRBJ2-5,CSARGSGETQYF,TGCAGTGCTAGAGGCAGCGGGGAGACCCAGTACTTC
.,many,14,TRBV12-3/TRBV12-4,TRBJ1-6,CASSWGGGNSPLHF,TGTGCCAGCAGTTGGGGGGGAGGAAATTCACCCCTCCACTTT
.,.,11,TRBV2,TRBJ2-7,CASNLRYEQYF,TGTGCCAGCAACCTGAGGTACGAGCAGTACTTC
TRBD1,.,16,TRBV2,TRBJ2-7,CASTETGGKALYEQYF,TGTGCCAGCACCGAGACAGGGGGAAAGGCACTCTACGAGCAGTACTTC
.,.,15,TRBV27,TRBJ2-7,CASSFDREASYEQYF,TGTGCCAGCAGTTTCGACAGGGAGGCCTCCTACGAGCAGTACTTC
TRBD1,many,13,TRBV29-1,TRBJ2-7,CSVGNRGLSEQYF,TGCAGCGTTGGGAACAGGGGGCTATCCGAGCAGTACTTC
TRBD1,many,15,TRBV2,TRBJ1-2,CASSDLGQGEAGYTF,TGTGCCAGCAGTGACTTGGGACAGGGGGAAGCTGGCTACACCTTC
.,few,17,TRBV4-1,TRBJ1-1,CASSQDSRQSYFTEAFF,TGCGCCAGCAGCCAAGATAGCAGGCAGTCTTATTTTACTGAAGCTTTCTTT
.,many,15,TRBV3-1,TRBJ2-1,CASSQASSSYNEQFF,TGTGCCAGCAGCCAAGCCTCTAGCTCCTACAATGAGCAGTTCTTC
.,many,14,TRBV2,TRBJ2-5,CASAPYWKQETQYF,TGTGCCAGCGCCCCCTACTGGAAACAAGAGACCCAGTACTTC
.,many,14,TRBV5-1,TRBJ2-3,CASSLIGKTDTQYF,TGCGCCAGCAGCTTGATAGGGAAGACAGATACGCAGTATTTT
.,many,11,TRBV30,TRBJ1-2,CAWSVRLLYTF,TGTGCCTGGAGTGTACGGCTTCTCTACACCTTC
TRBD1,many,16,TRBV10-3,TRBJ2-7,CAISRTGGPGYHEQYF,TGTGCCATCAGTAGGACAGGGGGCCCGGGATACCACGAGCAGTACTTC
.,many,13,TRBV6-1,TRBJ1-1,CASSADENTEAFF,TGTGCCAGCAGCGCAGATGAAAACACTGAAGCTTTCTTT
TRBD1,many,17,TRBV10-1,TRBJ2-3,CASSDPIGGPSTDTQYF,TGCGCCAGCAGTGACCCCATAGGGGGCCCTAGCACAGATACGCAGTATTTT
.,many,12,TRBV30,TRBJ1-3,CARLDDGNTIYF,TGTGCCCGTTTGGACGACGGAAACACCATATATTTT
.,many,12,TRBV4-1,TRBJ1-6,CASSPANSPLHF,TGCGCCAGCAGCCCCGCCAATTCACCCCTCCACTTT
.,many,15,TRBV6-1,TRBJ2-1,CASSSLASSYNEQFF,TGTGCCAGCAGTTCCCTAGCCAGCTCCTACAATGAGCAGTTCTTC
TRBD2,few,16,TRBV19,TRBJ2-1,CASNIAAAGWNNEQFF,TGTGCCAGTAACATCGCGGCAGCGGGATGGAACAATGAGCAGTTCTTC
.,.,16,TRBV10-1,TRBJ1-3,CASSGYRAPSGNTIYF,TGCGCCAGCAGTGGATACAGGGCTCCCTCTGGAAACACCATATATTTT
TRBD1,many,14,TRBV29-1,TRBJ1-2,CSVDGQGVGQGYTF,TGCAGCGTTGACGGACAGGGGGTGGGACAAGGCTACACCTTC
.,few,14,TRBV6-1,TRBJ2-3,CASSEPGMTDTQYF,TGTGCCAGCAGTGAACCGGGAATGACAGATACGCAGTATTTT
.,.,17,TRBV9,TRBJ1-4,CASSPEPEFATNEKLFF,TGTGCCAGCAGCCCCGAACCGGAATTTGCAACTAATGAAAAACTGTTTTTT
TRBD2,many,15,TRBV11-2,TRBJ2-5,CASSAPGLAQETQYF,TGTGCCAGCAGCGCCCCGGGACTAGCCCAAGAGACCCAGTACTTC
.,.,13,TRBV12-3/TRBV12-4,TRBJ1-5,CASSLLGDQPQHF,TGTGCCAGCAGTTTGTTGGGGGATCAGCCCCAGCATTTT
.,many,17,TRBV5-1,TRBJ1-6,CASSTSSGSSYNSPLHF,TGCGCCAGCAGCACTAGCAGCGGGAGCTCCTATAATTCACCCCTCCACTTT
TRBD1,few,15,TRBV20-1,TRBJ1-1,CSAIPPDRGDTEAFF,TGCAGTGCTATTCCCCCCGACAGGGGGGACACTGAAGCTTTCTTT
.,many,15,TRBV27,TRBJ2-7,CASSLATGGGYEQYF,TGTGCCAGCAGTCTCGCGACGGGGGGCGGTTACGAGCAGTACTTC
.,many,13,TRBV24-1,TRBJ1-1,CATSDPANTEAFF,TGTGCCACCAGTGATCCAGCTAACACTGAAGCTTTCTTT
.,many,16,TRBV2,TRBJ1-1,CASSESGVLVNTEAFF,TGTGCCAGCAGTGAATCGGGGGTCCTTGTGAACACTGAAGCTTTCTTT
TRBD2,many,16,TRBV7-2,TRBJ2-3,CASSRRSGTSTDTQYF,TGTGCCAGCAGCCGGCGAAGCGGGACTAGCACAGATACGCAGTATTTT
.,many,17,TRBV27,TRBJ1-5,CASGPVGGIVSNQPQHF,TGTGCCAGCGGGCCGGTCGGGGGGATCGTTAGCAATCAGCCCCAGCATTTT
TRBD1,few,16,TRBV5-1,TRBJ2-2,CASSSTGTSNTGELFF,TGCGCCAGCAGCTCGACAGGGACATCGAACACCGGGGAGCTGTTTTTT
TRBD1,.,17,TRBV25-1,TRBJ1-4,CASSDLTGGLANEKLFF,TGTGCCAGCAGTGACTTGACAGGGGGCTTAGCTAATGAAAAACTGTTTTTT
TRBD1,many,20,TRBV24-1,TRBJ2-1,CATSGGLYRQGSWVYNEQFF,TGTGCCACCAGTGGAGGTCTTTATAGACAGGGATCGTGGGTCTACAATGAGCAGTTCTTC
.,many,14,TRBV6-1,TRBJ1-3,CASNAQGPGNTIYF,TGTGCCAGCAATGCACAGGGCCCTGGAAACACCATATATTTT
.,many,14,TRBV20-1,TRBJ2-7,CSARPGTGSYEQYF,TGCAGTGCTAGACCCGGGACGGGCTCCTACGAGCAGTACTTC
.,.,14,TRBV7-8,TRBJ1-6,CASSLVTGNSPLHF,TGTGCCAGCAGCTTAGTGACAGGAAATTCACCCCTCCACTTT
.,.,15,TRBV6-1,TRBJ2-7,CASSEAGVSNYEQYF,TGTGCCAGCAGTGAAGCCGGGGTATCCAATTACGAGCAGTACTTC
.,many,13,TRBV12-3/TRBV12-4,TRBJ1-2,CASSFSAVYGYTF,TGTGCCAGCAGTTTTTCGGCAGTCTATGGCTACACCTTC
.,many,15,TRBV18,TRBJ2-4,CASSVVAGAKNIQYF,TGTGCCAGCTCAGTAGTGGCCGGGGCCAAAAACATTCAGTACTTC
.,.,15,TRBV7-6,TRBJ2-7,CASSQSGQENYEQYF,TGTGCCAGCAGCCAGTCGGGGCAGGAGAATTACGAGCAGTACTTC
TRBD2,many,18,TRBV29-1,TRBJ2-3,CSVQAGGSFGEFTDTQYF,TGCAGCGTGCAAGCGGGAGGCTCATTCGGGGAATTTACAGATACGCAGTATTTT
.,few,15,TRBV7-6,TRBJ2-6,CASSVYGSGANVLTF,TGTGCCAGCAGCGTCTATGGCTCTGGGGCCAACGTCCTGACTTTC
.,many,16,TRBV20-1,TRBJ2-5,CSARDGSRDGQETQYF,TGCAGTGCTAGAGATGGAAGCAGGGATGGGCAAGAGACCCAGTACTTC